This T cell receptor (beta chain) was identified in a study of cytomegalovirus exposure and HLA in healthy donors. Study background: Earlier findings included approximately 120 million unique TCR beta sequences obtained from 150 million to 200 million T cells. Counted in an early data release were roughly 81 million unique TCRs from HLA-typed donors. Study-wide results and limits: In a later analysis, specific HLA alleles were associated with 15,000 to 20,000 TCR beta sequences at a 0.05 false discovery rate. Highly shared sequence variants in one cluster were likely a sequencing artifact.

Per germline, CDR1 LNHNV and CDR2 YYDKDF (reference sequence). The CDR3 covers 14 residues. V shed 3 bases and J 1 base; nucleotides not matched to a gene: 2. The primer mix had 60 Vbeta and 13 Jbeta primers. TCRdb's copy holds only in-frame clones and misses some; the assay was immunoSEQ multiplex PCR. The sample records about 130,000 clones, around 73% being singletons. Notes on this clone: What it binds is unknown. Other DNA sequences in the same sample also yield this CDR3.

Sequencing used PBMCs. The TCR originated in a human donor in good health. The V and J genes are TRBV15 and TRBJ2-7; 8 bases are shared with TRBD2. This CDR3 reads CATSRERGSYEQYF. CDR3 bases: TGTGCCACCAGCAGGGAGCGGGGGTCCTACGAGCAGTACTTC. Drawing the rest from reference TRBV15 and TRBJ2-7, the complete variable domain is DAMVIQNPRYQVTQFGKPVTLSCSQTLNHNVMYWYQQKSSQAPKLLFHYYDKDFNNEADTPDNFQSRRPNTSFCFLDIRSPGLGDTAMYLCATSRERGSYEQYFGPGTRLTVT.